Below, 21 T cell receptor beta chains from the same sample are listed, as sequenced in a study of cytomegalovirus exposure and HLA in healthy donors. Clones were sequenced by immunoSEQ multiplex PCR, and TCRdb holds only the in-frame ones, with some missing. The sample records a few hundred thousand clones, roughly 88% being singletons. The specimen was PBMCs. These receptors all stem from a man aged 25-40 years in good health and CMV-seronegative.

The chain has TRBV7-2 and TRBJ2-6, with 8 bases aligning to TRBD1. The CDR3 consists of 15 residues. Germline CDR1 reads SGHTA; CDR2 reads FQGNSA. J gave up 0 bases and V 5 bases, and 0 bases lay outside the gene matches. CDR3 coding DNA: TGTGCCAGCAGCACAGGGGGCTCTGGGGCCAACGTCCTGACTTTC. It yields the protein CASSTGGSGANVLTF.

This clone appeared once. The chain uses TRBV7-9 and TRBJ2-1; 10 nucleotides line up with TRBD1. The germline CDR1 and CDR2 sequences are SEHNR and FQNEAQ (reference sequence). The CDR3 is 16 amino acids. Unmatched junction bases numbered 12, after V lost 4 bases and J lost 9 bases. The CDR3 DNA reads as TGTGCCAGCAGCTACCCGCGGACAGGGGGATGGATTGAGCAGTTCTTC. Translated, it gives CASSYPRTGGWIEQFF.

V usage is TRBV6-1 and J usage is TRBJ1-1; no definite D call. The germline V gene encodes CDR1 MNHNS and CDR2 SASEGT. V lost 5 bases and J lost 5, with 9 bases in between. This CDR3 contains 12 residues. The CDR3 nucleotides read TGTGCCAGCAGTTATATGAGTACTGAAGCTTTCTTT. It codes for CASSYMSTEAFF.

The chain links TRBV2 to TRBJ2-5; 7 bases line up with TRBD2. This CDR3 is built from 15 residues. Germline CDR1 reads SNHLY; CDR2 reads FYNNEI. J lost 1 base, V lost 1 base, and 3 bases had no gene match. The CDR3 is CASSEEGLPQETQYF. The DNA for the CDR3 is TGTGCCAGCAGTGAAGAGGGACTACCCCAAGAGACCCAGTACTTC.

This chain links TRBV5-1 with TRBJ1-3; tentative D call: TRBD1 (5 bases). Looked up from germline, CDR1 is SGHRS and CDR2 is YFSETQ. The CDR3 extends over 15 amino acids. V was trimmed by 3 bases and J by 0 bases, leaving 10 bases between them. The CDR3 nucleotides are TGCGCCAGCAGCTATGACAGAATCTCTGGAAACACCATATATTTT. Amino acids: CASSYDRISGNTIYF. Full variable domain (missing parts from reference TRBV5-1 and TRBJ1-3): KAGVTQTPRYLIKTRGQQVTLSCSPISGHRSVSWYQQTPGQGLQFLFEYFSETQRNKGNFPGRFSGRQFSNSRSEMNVSTLELGDSALYLCASSYDRISGNTIYFGEGSWLTVV.

This clone was counted only a few times. This chain links TRBV5-1 with TRBJ2-5, with D tentatively TRBD1 (6 bases). This CDR3 region has 14 residues. V lost 0 bases and J lost 5, with 11 bases in between. Germline CDR1 and CDR2: SGHRS and YFSETQ. CDR3 region: CASSLGRGVETQYF. The CDR3 region has the DNA TGCGCCAGCAGCTTGGGCAGGGGCGTGGAGACCCAGTACTTC.

This sequence joins TRBV5-1 and TRBJ1-1; TRBD1 agrees at 7 bases. The V gene's germline CDR1 is SGHRS and CDR2 YFSETQ. Germline trimming cut 4 bases from V and 1 base from J; bases unmatched to any gene: 4. The CDR3 has 14 amino acids. The CDR3 bases are TGCGCCAGCAGCCCGACAGGGCGGAACACTGAAGCTTTCTTT. It yields the protein CASSPTGRNTEAFF.

The chain joins TRBV18 to TRBJ2-7; D might be TRBD1 (6 bases). The germline V gene has CDR1 KGHSH and CDR2 LQKENI. This CDR3 is 15 amino acids long. Trimming took off 3 bases at V and 5 bases at J, with 17 bases between the two ends. This chain's CDR3 is CASSPTWGDRHEQYF. For the CDR3, the DNA is TGTGCCAGCTCACCTACATGGGGAGACAGGCACGAGCAGTACTTC. Full variable domain (outside the CDR3, taken from reference TRBV18 and TRBJ2-7): NAGVMQNPRHLVRRRGQEARLRCSPMKGHSHVYWYRQLPEEGLKFMVYLQKENIIDESGMPKERFSAEFPKEGPSILRIQQVVRGDSAAYFCASSPTWGDRHEQYFGPGTRLTVT.

The J gene is TRBJ1-5, the V gene TRBV7-9; 7 nucleotides match TRBD1. This CDR3 is 16 amino acids long. Germline assignment: CDR1 SEHNR and CDR2 FQNEAQ (reference sequence). J gave up 2 bases and V 2 bases, and 6 bases lay outside the gene matches. The chain's CDR3 is CASSLWGRGGNQPQHF. For the CDR3, the DNA is TGTGCCAGCAGCTTATGGGGCAGGGGGGGCAATCAGCCCCAGCATTTT.

This chain joins TRBV5-1 and TRBJ2-7; D is undetermined. The germline V and J ends were trimmed by 0 bases and 6 bases, with 10 bases remaining between them. Germline V CDR1 and CDR2: SGHRS, YFSETQ. This CDR3 has 13 residues. The CDR3: CASSLEATGEQYF. Here the CDR3 DNA reads TGCGCCAGCAGCTTGGAGGCCACGGGCGAGCAGTACTTC. Looking up the rest from reference TRBV5-1 and TRBJ2-7 gives the full variable domain: KAGVTQTPRYLIKTRGQQVTLSCSPISGHRSVSWYQQTPGQGLQFLFEYFSETQRNKGNFPGRFSGRQFSNSRSEMNVSTLELGDSALYLCASSLEATGEQYFGPGTRLTVT.

The chain uses TRBV10-3 and TRBJ2-5, with 8 bases fitting TRBD2. CDR3 length: 13 residues. The trim removed 4 bases at V and 7 bases at J, leaving 5 bases unmatched. The germline gives CDR1 ENHRY, CDR2 SYGVKD. The CDR3 here is CAISAGGPGTQYF. The CDR3 bases are TGTGCCATCAGTGCGGGAGGGCCTGGGACCCAGTACTTC.

This clone was counted a single time. V usage is TRBV7-8 and J usage is TRBJ1-3; D is unclear. The CDR3 has 16 residues. The V gene's germline CDR1 is SGHVS and CDR2 FQNEAQ. V was trimmed by 0 bases and J by 0 bases, leaving 9 bases between them. Here the CDR3 reads CASSLAPQISGNTIYF. As DNA, the CDR3 is TGTGCCAGCAGCTTAGCGCCGCAGATCTCTGGAAACACCATATATTTT.

This clone was seen only once. The J gene is TRBJ2-3, the V gene TRBV29-1; 10 bases match TRBD2. CDR1 SQVTM and CDR2 ANQGSEA come from the germline V gene. J gave up 1 base and V 8 bases, and 9 bases lay outside the gene matches. This CDR3 has 15 residues. The CDR3 region has the DNA TGCAGCACCCGAAAAGGGACTAGCGGCACAGATACGCAGTATTTT. Its protein is CSTRKGTSGTDTQYF.

This CDR3 is CASSRDTAIGDYGYTF. CDR3 nucleotide sequence: TGTGCCAGCAGCCGGGACACGGCAATAGGAGACTATGGCTACACCTTC. This rearrangement joins TRBV5-6 to TRBJ1-2, with D perhaps matching TRBD1 (6 bases). V was trimmed by 4 bases and J by 3 bases, leaving 19 bases between them. Germline CDR1 reads SGHDT; CDR2 reads YYEEEE. The CDR3 is 16 amino acids.

This chain joins TRBV4-3 and TRBJ2-2; 10 bases align to TRBD1. The CDR3 runs 16 residues. After removal of 0 bases from V and 5 bases from J, the junction contained 3 bases not matched to a gene. In germline, CDR1 is LGHNA, CDR2 YSLEER. The CDR3 DNA follows: TGCGCCAGCAGCCAAGATTTGGGACAGGGGACCGGGGAGCTGTTTTTT. This gives the protein CASSQDLGQGTGELFF.

The chain recombines TRBV6-6 with TRBJ2-3; D unclear. There are 12 residues in the CDR3. Germline CDR1 and CDR2: MNHNY and SVGAGI (reference sequence). V lost 6 bases, J lost 1 base, and 5 bases lay in between. The DNA for the CDR3 is TGTGCCAGCAGCCGCGGCACAGATACGCAGTATTTT. This codes for CASSRGTDTQYF.

J is TRBJ2-2 and V is TRBV19, with D tentatively TRBD1 (5 bases). Trimming removed 3 bases from V and 4 bases from J, with 12 bases in between. This CDR3 region has 15 residues. Germline V gene lookup returns CDR1 LNHDA and CDR2 SQIVND (reference sequence). In DNA, the CDR3 is TGTGCCAGTAGTATCTTCGCAGGGTTCACCGGGGAGCTGTTTTTT. It translates to CASSIFAGFTGELFF.

J is TRBJ2-7 and V is TRBV27; 10 bases match TRBD2. Germline V lookup: CDR1 MNHEY, CDR2 SMNVEV (reference sequence). This CDR3 comprises 15 residues. Trimming cost V 4 bases and J 2 bases; bases outside gene matches: 5. The CDR3 spells CASSYLAGGPYEQYF. The CDR3 DNA sequence: TGTGCCAGCAGTTACTTAGCGGGGGGCCCCTACGAGCAGTACTTC.

V gene TRBV4-3 combines with J gene TRBJ1-1, with 7 bases fitting TRBD1. With 4 bases clipped from V and 0 bases from J, the junction kept 11 bases outside the gene matches. CDR1 and CDR2 (germline): LGHNA, YSLEER. This CDR3 has 17 residues. The CDR3 bases are TGCGCCAGCAGCCGATCAAACAGGGGCTACGTGAACACTGAAGCTTTCTTT. Translated, it gives CASSRSNRGYVNTEAFF.

This clone has just one count. The chain joins TRBV5-4 to TRBJ1-4; TRBD1 agrees at 8 bases. The germline V gene has CDR1 SGHNT and CDR2 YYREEE (reference sequence). The trim removed 3 bases at V and 6 bases at J, leaving 10 bases unmatched. The CDR3 consists of 16 residues. CDR3 DNA: TGTGCCAGCAGCTCGGACAGGGTTGATGATGATGAAAAACTGTTTTTT. It specifies CASSSDRVDDDEKLFF. Supplemented by reference TRBV5-4 and TRBJ1-4, the full variable domain reads ETGVTQSPTHLIKTRGQQVTLRCSSQSGHNTVSWYQQALGQGPQFIFQYYREEENGRGNFPPRFSGLQFPNYSSELNVNALELDDSALYLCASSSDRVDDDEKLFFGSGTQLSVL.

The chain employs TRBV5-1 and TRBJ2-1; 9 bases align to TRBD1. Per germline, CDR1 SGHRS and CDR2 YFSETQ. The CDR3 has 15 amino acids. Losses at the gene ends were 3 bases for V and 6 bases for J; bases not matched to a gene: 7. The CDR3 reads CASSSHGTGSNEQFF. The CDR3 DNA is TGCGCCAGCAGCTCACACGGGACAGGGTCCAATGAGCAGTTCTTC.